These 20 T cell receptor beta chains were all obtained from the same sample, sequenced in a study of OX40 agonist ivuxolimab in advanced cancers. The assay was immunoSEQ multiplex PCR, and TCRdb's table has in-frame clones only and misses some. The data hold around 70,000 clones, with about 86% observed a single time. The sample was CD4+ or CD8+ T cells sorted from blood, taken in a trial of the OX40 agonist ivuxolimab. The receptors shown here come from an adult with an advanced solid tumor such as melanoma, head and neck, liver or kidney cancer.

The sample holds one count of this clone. This CDR3 reads CASSRGGLAPNEQFF. In DNA, the CDR3 is TGTGCCAGCAGCCGAGGGGGACTAGCCCCCAATGAGCAGTTCTTC. The chain couples TRBV7-3 to TRBJ2-1, with TRBD2 matching over 9 bases. Germline CDR1 reads SGHTA; CDR2 reads FQGTGA. CDR3 size: 15 residues. Trimming at V came to 5 bases and at J to 6 bases, leaving 8 bases not matched to a gene.

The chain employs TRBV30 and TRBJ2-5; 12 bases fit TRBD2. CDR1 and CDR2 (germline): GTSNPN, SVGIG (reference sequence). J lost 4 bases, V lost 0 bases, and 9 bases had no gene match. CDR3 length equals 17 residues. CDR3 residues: CAWSVGPLAGGRETQYF. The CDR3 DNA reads TGTGCCTGGAGTGTAGGCCCGCTAGCGGGGGGGAGAGAGACCCAGTACTTC.

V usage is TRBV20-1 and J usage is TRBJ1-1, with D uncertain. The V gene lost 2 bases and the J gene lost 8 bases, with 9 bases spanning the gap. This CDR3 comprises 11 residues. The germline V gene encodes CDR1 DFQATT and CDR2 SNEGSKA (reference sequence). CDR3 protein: CSARLMGEAFF. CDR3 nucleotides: TGCAGTGCTAGATTGATGGGAGAAGCTTTCTTT.

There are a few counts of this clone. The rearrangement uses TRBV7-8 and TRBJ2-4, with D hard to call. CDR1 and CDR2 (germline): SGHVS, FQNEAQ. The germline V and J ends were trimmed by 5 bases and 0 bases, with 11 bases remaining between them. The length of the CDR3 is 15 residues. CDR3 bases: TGTGCCAGCAGCCCTACCGAATTAGCCAAAAACATTCAGTACTTC. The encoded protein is CASSPTELAKNIQYF.

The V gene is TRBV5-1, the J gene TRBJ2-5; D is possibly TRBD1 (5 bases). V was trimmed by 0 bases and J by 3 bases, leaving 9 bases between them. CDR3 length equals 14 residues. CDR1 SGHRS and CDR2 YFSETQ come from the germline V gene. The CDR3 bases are TGCGCCAGCAGCTTGGGGGCAGGGAAAGAGACCCAGTACTTC. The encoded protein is CASSLGAGKETQYF.

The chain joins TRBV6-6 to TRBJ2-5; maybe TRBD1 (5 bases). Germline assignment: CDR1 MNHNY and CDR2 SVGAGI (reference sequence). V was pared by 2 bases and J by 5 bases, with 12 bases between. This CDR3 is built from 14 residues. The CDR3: CASSYRGKGETQYF. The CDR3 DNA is TGTGCCAGCAGTTACAGGGGAAAGGGGGAGACCCAGTACTTC.

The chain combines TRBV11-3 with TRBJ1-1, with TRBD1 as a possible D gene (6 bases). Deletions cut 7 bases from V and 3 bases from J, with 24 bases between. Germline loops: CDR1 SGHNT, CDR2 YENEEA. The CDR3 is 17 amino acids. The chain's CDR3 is CASTFPGAGGRDTEAFF. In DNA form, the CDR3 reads TGTGCCAGCACCTTCCCGGGGGCTGGGGGCAGGGACACTGAAGCTTTCTTT. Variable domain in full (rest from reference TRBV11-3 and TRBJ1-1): EAGVVQSPRYKIIEKKQPVAFWCNPISGHNTLYWYLQNLGQGPELLIRYENEEAVDDSQLPKDRFSAERLKGVDSTLKIQPAELGDSAVYLCASTFPGAGGRDTEAFFGQGTRLTVV.

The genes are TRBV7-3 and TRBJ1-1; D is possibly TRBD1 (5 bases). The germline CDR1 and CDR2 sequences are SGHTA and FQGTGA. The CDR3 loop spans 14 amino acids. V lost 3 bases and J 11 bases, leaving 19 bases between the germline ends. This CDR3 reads CASSFRLGELGAFF. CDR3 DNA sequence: TGTGCCAGCAGCTTTAGGTTGGGGGAATTGGGCGCTTTCTTT.

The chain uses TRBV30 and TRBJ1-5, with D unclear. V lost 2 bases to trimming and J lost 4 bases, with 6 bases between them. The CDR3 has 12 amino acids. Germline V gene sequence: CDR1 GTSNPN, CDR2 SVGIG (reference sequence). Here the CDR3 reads CAWSPGNQPQHF. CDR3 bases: TGTGCCTGGAGTCCCGGGAATCAGCCCCAGCATTTT.

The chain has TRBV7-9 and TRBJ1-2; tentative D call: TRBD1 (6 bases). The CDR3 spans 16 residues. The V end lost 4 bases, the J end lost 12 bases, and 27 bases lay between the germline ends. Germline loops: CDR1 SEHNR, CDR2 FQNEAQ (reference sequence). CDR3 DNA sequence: TGTGCCAGCAGCTCGCTATCCCTACAGGGAAACAAGGGCCACACCTTC. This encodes CASSSLSLQGNKGHTF.

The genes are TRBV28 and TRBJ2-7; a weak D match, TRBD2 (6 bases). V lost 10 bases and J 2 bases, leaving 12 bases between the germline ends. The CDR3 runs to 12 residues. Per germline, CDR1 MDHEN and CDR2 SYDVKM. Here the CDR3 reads CATTPGAYEQYF. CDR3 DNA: TGTGCCACTACCCCGGGAGCCTACGAGCAGTACTTC.

CDR3 in DNA: TGTGCCAGCAGTGATGGCAATGGGAGCACAGATACGCAGTATTTT. It encodes CASSDGNGSTDTQYF. The chain links TRBV2 to TRBJ2-3; D gene unclear. V lost 3 bases, J lost 0 bases, and 10 bases lay in between. This CDR3 spans 15 amino acids. CDR1 SNHLY and CDR2 FYNNEI come from the germline V gene.

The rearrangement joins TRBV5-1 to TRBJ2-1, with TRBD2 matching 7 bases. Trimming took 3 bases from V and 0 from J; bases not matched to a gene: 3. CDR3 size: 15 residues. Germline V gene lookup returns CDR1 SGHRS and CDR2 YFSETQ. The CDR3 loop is CASSSSGTSYNEQFF. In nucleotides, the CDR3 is TGCGCCAGCAGCTCGAGCGGGACCTCCTACAATGAGCAGTTCTTC.

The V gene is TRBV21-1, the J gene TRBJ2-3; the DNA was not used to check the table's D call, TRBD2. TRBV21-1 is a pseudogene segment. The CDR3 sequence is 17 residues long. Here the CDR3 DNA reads TGTGCCAGCAATCCTCAAAGGTCCCTAGCGCGTAAAGATACGCAGTATTTT. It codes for CASNPQRSLARKDTQYF.

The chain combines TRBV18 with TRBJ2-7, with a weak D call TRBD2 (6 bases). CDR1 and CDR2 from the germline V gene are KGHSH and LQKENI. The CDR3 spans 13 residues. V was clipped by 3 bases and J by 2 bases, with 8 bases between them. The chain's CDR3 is CASSPGGTYEQYF. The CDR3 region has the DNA TGTGCCAGCTCACCGGGCGGGACCTACGAGCAGTACTTC.

The CDR3 sequence: CASSAEGGTQYF. CDR3 nucleotide sequence: TGTGCCAGCAGCGCAGAGGGGGGGACCCAGTACTTC. V and J are TRBV9 and TRBJ2-5; tentatively, D is TRBD1 or TRBD2 (6 bases each). The CDR3 spans 12 residues. In germline, CDR1 is SGDLS, CDR2 YYNGEE. Between the trimmed V and J ends, which lost 3 bases and 7 bases, there was a span of 10 bases.

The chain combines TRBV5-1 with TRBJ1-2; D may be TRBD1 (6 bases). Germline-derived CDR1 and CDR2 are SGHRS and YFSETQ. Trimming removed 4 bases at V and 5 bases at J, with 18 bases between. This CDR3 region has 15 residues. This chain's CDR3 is CASSPTPQGGYGYTF. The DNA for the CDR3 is TGCGCCAGCAGCCCTACGCCCCAAGGGGGTTATGGCTACACCTTC.

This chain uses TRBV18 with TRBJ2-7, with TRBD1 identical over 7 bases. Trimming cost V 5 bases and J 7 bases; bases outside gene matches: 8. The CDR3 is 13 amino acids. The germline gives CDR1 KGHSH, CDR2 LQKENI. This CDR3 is CASSRTGESEQYF. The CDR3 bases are TGTGCCAGCTCAAGGACAGGAGAGAGTGAGCAGTACTTC.

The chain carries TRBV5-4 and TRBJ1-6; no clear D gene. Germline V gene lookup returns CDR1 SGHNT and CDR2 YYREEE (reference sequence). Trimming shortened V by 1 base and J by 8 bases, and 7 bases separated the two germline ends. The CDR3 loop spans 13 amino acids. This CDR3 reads CASSLFLDSPLHF. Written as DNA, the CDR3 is TGTGCCAGCAGCTTGTTTCTTGATTCACCCCTCCACTTT. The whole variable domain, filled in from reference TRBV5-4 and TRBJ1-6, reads ETGVTQSPTHLIKTRGQQVTLRCSSQSGHNTVSWYQQALGQGPQFIFQYYREEENGRGNFPPRFSGLQFPNYSSELNVNALELDDSALYLCASSLFLDSPLHFGNGTRLTVT.

CDR3 residues: CASLYLGGISGYEQYF. The CDR3 DNA follows: TGTGCCAGCCTATACCTAGGGGGGATAAGTGGTTACGAGCAGTACTTC. V is TRBV27 and J is TRBJ2-7; D may be TRBD1 or TRBD2 (6 bases each). V was trimmed by 8 bases and J by 4 bases, leaving 24 bases between them. The CDR3 loop spans 16 amino acids. Germline V gene data show CDR1 as MNHEY and CDR2 as SMNVEV (reference sequence).